This T cell receptor (beta chain) comes out of a study of pediatric ulcerative colitis. Whole-study findings and limits: Two rectal clonotypes were found only in ulcerative colitis patients, all of them. Compared with controls, ulcerative colitis showed greater blood-rectum clone sharing.

During colonoscopy, one to two rectal pinch biopsies were collected. V lost 0 bases and J lost 9, with 6 bases in between. Germline lookup yields CDR1 SGHDT and CDR2 YYEEEE. The CDR3 spans 11 residues. TCRdb's copy holds only in-frame clones and misses some; the assay was immunoSEQ multiplex PCR. The table has roughly 18,000 clones, around 74% seen once. With respect to this clone: Its antigen is as yet unknown.

The chain uses TRBV5-6 and TRBJ1-2; no firm D call. The TCR sequence derives from a boy between 10 and 17 years old with moderate ulcerative colitis. Specimen: gut tissue. The CDR3 DNA follows: TGTGCCAGCAGCTTGGACGAAAGCTACACCTTC. It specifies CASSLDESYTF.